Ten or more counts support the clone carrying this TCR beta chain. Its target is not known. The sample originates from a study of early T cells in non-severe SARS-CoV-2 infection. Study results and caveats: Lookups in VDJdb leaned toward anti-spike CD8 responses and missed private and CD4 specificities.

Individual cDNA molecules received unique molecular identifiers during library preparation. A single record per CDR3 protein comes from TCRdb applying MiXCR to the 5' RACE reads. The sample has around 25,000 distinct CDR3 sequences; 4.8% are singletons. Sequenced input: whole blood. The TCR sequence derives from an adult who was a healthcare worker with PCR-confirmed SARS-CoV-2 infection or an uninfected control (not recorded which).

As DNA, the CDR3 is TGTGCCAGCAGTTTAGAGGCCCATAGCGGGAGCACAGATACGCAGTATTTT. Its protein is CASSLEAHSGSTDTQYF. The rearrangement joins TRBV12-3 or TRBV12-4 to TRBJ2-3; 7 nucleotides line up with TRBD2. Trimming removed 1 base from V and 0 bases from J; junction bases left unmatched: 7. This CDR3 spans 17 amino acids.